This record covers a single T cell receptor beta chain. Its specificity is unknown. Naive CD8+ T cells displayed a CD45RO-CCR7+CD27+CD95- phenotype. This entry comes from a study of CXCR3-negative and CXCR3-positive naive CD8 T cells. Study-wide findings and caveats: Higher TRB CDR3 hydrophobicity marked CXCR3-positive naive cells relative to CXCR3-negative naive cells. Researchers reported similar TRBV-TRBJ usage in naive CXCR3-negative and CXCR3-positive cells, though memory differed. Each naive subset displayed comparably high diversity, whereas memory CD8+ cells displayed much lower diversity.

UMI-labeled 5' RACE TRB cDNA libraries were prepared from the cells. With the 5' RACE reads reprocessed, TCRdb shows one record per CDR3 protein and no DNA. The sample shows more than 40,000 distinct CDR3 sequences, and 1.5% to 2% sits with its ten largest clones. From germline, CDR1 is SQVTM and CDR2 ANQGSEA. The CDR3 loop spans 13 amino acids. The specimen was naive CXCR3- CD8+ T cells from blood. Specified subset: CD45RO-CCR7+CD27+CD95- naive CD8+ T cells lacking CXCR3 (TNR3-). The chain recombines TRBV29-1 with TRBJ2-2; TCRdb gives TRBD2 as the D gene, but with no DNA this cannot be confirmed. The sequence derives from a human donor in good health. Some clones in this sample may be carry-over from other donors' samples. The CDR3 sequence is CSVAGGQSGELFF.